Included here is one T cell receptor (beta chain) sequence, with context. This record comes from a study of blood T cell repertoires in COVID-19. How the authors handled the data: By means of reference gene primer amplification, nucleated cell counts were estimated. Repertoires were generated with immunoSEQ multiplex PCR, while TCRdb's copy carries only in-frame clones and drops some. The D gene and trimming were derived from the DNA, and the V and J assignments and clone size from that table. The sample has roughly 120,000 clones, about 88% seen once. The V end was cut by 7 bases, the J end by 6 bases, with 19 bases between. This CDR3 region has 15 residues. Germline CDR1 and CDR2: LGHDT and YNNKEL (reference sequence).

J is TRBJ2-1 and V is TRBV3-1 (or the pseudogene TRBV3-2); D is perhaps TRBD2 (6 bases). Sequencing was done on a sample of peripheral blood. The TCR sequence derives from a woman aged 50 to 60 with acute or convalescent COVID-19. This CDR3 reads CASTPPGVEGNEQFF. The CDR3 nucleotides are TGTGCCAGCACCCCCCCGGGGGTGGAGGGCAATGAGCAGTTCTTC.